The 22 T cell receptor beta chains below were found in one sample sequenced in a study of post-analysis software for immune sequencing data. These receptors are not linked to any known antigen. Findings of the study overall: TRBV5-6, TRBV5-1 and TRBV20-1 were among roughly 5 TRBV segments more frequent in patients than controls.

Unique molecular identifiers tagged the TCR beta cDNA libraries. TCRdb redid the calling of the PCR reads with MiXCR, one entry per CDR3 protein. The sample yields 430,000 or so distinct CDR3 sequences, over 30% seen once. Sequencing was performed on blood. These TCRs come from a girl aged 2-10 years with multiple sclerosis.

This clonotype turned up a few times. The J gene is TRBJ1-2, the V gene TRBV29-1; D is ambiguous. Germline loops: CDR1 SQVTM, CDR2 ANQGSEA. The CDR3 totals 12 residues. Between the trimmed V and J ends, which lost 4 bases and 2 bases, there was a span of 8 bases. CDR3 DNA sequence: TGCAGCGTTGCTGTTACCAACTATGGCTACACCTTC. Encoded protein: CSVAVTNYGYTF.

The CDR3 loop reads CASSLAWGQNYNEQFF. The DNA of the CDR3 is TGCGCCAGCAGCTTGGCCTGGGGACAGAATTACAATGAGCAGTTCTTC. The chain uses TRBV5-1 and TRBJ2-1; 7 nucleotides match TRBD1. CDR1 SGHRS and CDR2 YFSETQ come from the germline V gene. J lost 4 bases, V lost 0 bases, and 7 bases had no gene match. This CDR3 comprises 16 residues.

The chain is built from TRBV7-3 and TRBJ2-1, with D unresolved. The V end lost 2 bases, the J end lost 3 bases, and 11 bases lay between the germline ends. Germline V CDR1 and CDR2: SGHTA, FQGTGA. The CDR3 contains 15 residues. CDR3 sequence reads: CASSLQRIGYNEQFF. CDR3 sequence (DNA): TGTGCCAGCAGCTTACAGCGTATCGGCTACAATGAGCAGTTCTTC.

The sample holds a few counts of this clonotype. This chain links TRBV27 with TRBJ2-3; 8 nucleotides line up with TRBD1. CDR3 length equals 16 residues. The V gene end was trimmed by 5 bases and the J gene end by 2 bases; junction bases not matched to a gene: 9. The V gene's germline CDR1 is MNHEY and CDR2 SMNVEV (reference sequence). The CDR3: CASSLSQGANTDTQYF. CDR3 bases: TGTGCCAGCAGTCTCAGCCAGGGGGCAAACACAGATACGCAGTATTTT.

This clonotype has a handful of counts. The V and J genes are TRBV28 and TRBJ2-1; 9 positions match TRBD1. Germline assignment: CDR1 MDHEN and CDR2 SYDVKM. Trimming cost V 6 bases and J 8 bases; bases outside gene matches: 11. The CDR3 is 15 amino acids. CDR3 sequence (DNA): TGTGCCAGCAGCCGAACAGGGGGCCCGGGCGATGAGCAGTTCTTC. Its translation is CASSRTGGPGDEQFF.

This clonotype was picked up many times. The chain joins TRBV20-1 to TRBJ2-3, with 11 bases matching TRBD2. J lost 8 bases, V lost 0 bases, and 4 bases had no gene match. Germline CDR1 is DFQATT and CDR2 is SNEGSKA (reference sequence). The CDR3 has 14 amino acids. Here the CDR3 reads CSARDLGTSGTQYF. CDR3 bases: TGCAGTGCTAGAGACCTCGGGACTAGCGGTACGCAGTATTTT.

This chain uses TRBV4-3 with TRBJ1-5; weak D call: TRBD1 (5 bases). The CDR3 is 16 amino acids. Germline CDR1 reads LGHNA; CDR2 reads YSLEER. V was clipped by 0 bases and J by 4 bases, with 13 bases between them. The CDR3 DNA reads TGCGCCAGCAGCCAAGATTTCAGGGAATGGAATCAGCCCCAGCATTTT. As protein: CASSQDFREWNQPQHF.

This clonotype was observed a single time. The rearrangement uses TRBV29-1 and TRBJ1-1; D is undetermined. The CDR3 covers 14 residues. V shed 2 bases and J shed 0 bases, with 10 bases lying between them. The germline gives CDR1 SQVTM, CDR2 ANQGSEA. CDR3 protein: CSVESAAVNTEAFF. The CDR3 nucleotides are TGCAGCGTTGAATCGGCCGCGGTGAACACTGAAGCTTTCTTT.

In this sample, this clonotype turned up a few times. The chain joins TRBV9 to TRBJ2-7; 8 nucleotides agree with TRBD1. The DNA end is a closer match to TRBJ2-5, so the J assignment may be wrong. This CDR3 comprises 16 residues. Germline V CDR1 and CDR2: SGDLS, YYNGEE. The CDR3 region has the DNA TGTGCCAGCAGCGTAAGTGACAGGGGAATTGAAAAGACCCAGTACTTC. It codes for CASSVSDRGIEKTQYF.

J is TRBJ2-6 and V is TRBV28, with D hard to call. The CDR3 is made up of 16 amino acids. Per germline, CDR1 MDHEN and CDR2 SYDVKM. V was shortened by 5 bases and J by 4 bases, with 15 bases between the two germline ends. The chain's CDR3 is CASSPRPRAGANVLTF. The CDR3 region has the DNA TGTGCCAGCAGTCCCAGGCCCCGCGCAGGGGCCAACGTCCTGACTTTC.

The chain recombines TRBV24-1 with TRBJ2-3; 7 nucleotides match TRBD2. Germline lookup yields CDR1 KGHDR and CDR2 SFDVKD. The CDR3 sequence is 15 residues long. Trimming took 7 bases from V and 2 from J; bases not matched to a gene: 8. DNA for the CDR3: TGTGCCACCAGGGACCGAGCGGGACTCACAGATACGCAGTATTTT. Encoded protein: CATRDRAGLTDTQYF.

CDR3 residues: CASSPGRLNQPQHF. In nucleotides, the CDR3 is TGTGCCAGCAGCCCCGGACGTCTCAATCAGCCCCAGCATTTT. The chain combines TRBV7-6 with TRBJ1-5, with D uncertain. V was shortened by 5 bases and J by 3 bases, with 11 bases between the two germline ends. Germline-derived CDR1 and CDR2 are SGHVS and FNYEAQ. This CDR3 has 14 amino acids.

This clonotype was recorded a few times. The CDR3 protein is CSARTLRAVLKTQYF. In nucleotides, the CDR3 is TGCAGTGCTAGAACCCTTCGGGCGGTCCTGAAGACCCAGTACTTC. The rearrangement links TRBV20-1 to TRBJ2-5; D uncertain. Trimming removed 2 bases at V and 6 bases at J, with 19 bases between. This CDR3 contains 15 residues. Per germline, CDR1 DFQATT and CDR2 SNEGSKA (reference sequence).

The chain couples TRBV5-1 to TRBJ2-5; 11 bases match TRBD2. The CDR3 sequence is 13 residues long. After removal of 4 bases from V and 11 bases from J, the junction contained 7 bases not matched to a gene. The germline V gene encodes CDR1 SGHRS and CDR2 YFSETQ. The DNA for the CDR3 is TGCGCCAGCAGCGGAGGGACTAGCGGAGAGCAGTACTTC. It encodes CASSGGTSGEQYF.

The rearrangement joins TRBV27 to TRBJ2-7; a weak D match, TRBD2 (5 bases). V was cut by 3 bases and J by 3 bases, with 9 bases left in between. The germline CDR1 and CDR2 sequences are MNHEY and SMNVEV (reference sequence). The CDR3 has 13 amino acids. The CDR3: CASSFGDYYEQYF. As DNA, the CDR3 is TGTGCCAGCAGTTTCGGAGACTACTACGAGCAGTACTTC.

The chain links TRBV20-1 to TRBJ2-5, with TRBD2 matching 9 bases. The DNA end lines up better with TRBJ2-7; the J call may be wrong. The CDR3 is 13 amino acids. The V gene's germline CDR1 is DFQATT and CDR2 SNEGSKA (reference sequence). CDR3 residues: CSASSGSGDEQYF. In nucleotides, the CDR3 is TGCAGTGCTAGTAGCGGGAGCGGTGACGAGCAGTACTTC.

This chain joins TRBV7-8 and TRBJ1-1; D not certain. This CDR3 is built from 14 residues. Germline V CDR1 and CDR2: SGHVS, FQNEAQ. V was cut by 4 bases and J by 4 bases, with 13 bases left in between. CDR3 region: CASSSSGDSTEAFF. CDR3 DNA sequence: TGTGCCAGCAGCTCATCGGGTGATAGCACTGAAGCTTTCTTT. The full variable domain, with the rest looked up from reference TRBV7-8 and TRBJ1-1, is GAGVSQSPRYKVAKRGQDVALRCDPISGHVSLFWYQQALGQGPEFLTYFQNEAQLDKSGLPSDRFFAERPEGSVSTLKIQRTQQEDSAVYLCASSSSGDSTEAFFGQGTRLTVV.

This chain uses TRBV5-1 with TRBJ2-7, with TRBD2 identical over 8 bases. CDR3 length equals 16 residues. V gave up 3 bases and J gave up 0 bases; unmatched junction bases: 8. Germline V CDR1 and CDR2: SGHRS, YFSETQ. The CDR3 is CASSSEAGVSSYEQYF. The CDR3 bases are TGCGCCAGCAGCTCTGAAGCGGGAGTGAGCTCCTACGAGCAGTACTTC.

The chain links TRBV12-3 or TRBV12-4 to TRBJ1-1; unclear D gene. The germline V and J ends were trimmed by 5 bases and 3 bases, with 10 bases remaining between them. This CDR3 contains 13 residues. The CDR3 is CASSQQRYTEAFF. The CDR3 nucleotides read TGTGCCAGCAGTCAGCAAAGGTACACTGAAGCTTTCTTT.

The rearrangement joins TRBV10-2 to TRBJ2-3, with D unresolved. Germline loops: CDR1 WSHSY, CDR2 SAAADI. V lost 0 bases and J 4 bases, leaving 8 bases between the germline ends. This CDR3 has 14 residues. The DNA for the CDR3 is TGCGCCAGCAGTGAGTCGGGCAAACCAGATACGCAGTATTTT. This codes for CASSESGKPDTQYF.

The V gene is TRBV4-3, the J gene TRBJ2-1; D call uncertain. CDR1 is LGHNA and CDR2 is YSLEER in the germline V gene. The CDR3 is 12 residues long. V was clipped by 4 bases and J by 6 bases, with 7 bases between them. The DNA of the CDR3 is TGCGCCAGCAGCCCCACCGGCAATGAGCAGTTCTTC. Protein: CASSPTGNEQFF.

The chain couples TRBV12-3 or TRBV12-4 to TRBJ1-1; D is uncertain. This CDR3 spans 11 amino acids. V lost 11 bases and J lost 0, with 7 bases in between. The CDR3 coding sequence is TGTGCCCTTACCCTGAACACTGAAGCTTTCTTT. Its protein is CALTLNTEAFF.